This is a list of T cell receptor beta chains from one sample in a study of T cell repertoires in cytomegalovirus infection. These receptors have no identified antigens. One entry per CDR3 protein results from TCRdb running MiXCR on the reads. The table includes 650,000 to 900,000 distinct CDR3 sequences, about 28% detected once. The sequenced sample was cultured CD8+ T cells from PBMCs, obtained from culture after CMV antigen stimulation. The receptors derive from a human donor in good health (CMV status not recorded). Some clones in this sample may be carry-over from other donors' samples. CDR3s include the opening cysteine and the closing phenylalanine or tryptophan. Fields, in order: D gene, J gene, V gene, clone size, CDR3 protein, CDR3 DNA. The D gene is left open where the match is weak. Expanded clones get a size class; other rows say once, few or many, or leave the size out.

D: NA; J: TRBJ2-7; V: TRBV28; size: NA; CDR3: CASSLAHGQGSYEQYF; DNA: TGTGCCAGCAGTTTAGCTCACGGCCAGGGATCGTACGAGCAGTACTTC
D: NA; J: TRBJ2-1; V: TRBV7-9; size: NA; CDR3: CACRADNEQFF; DNA: TGTGCCTGCCGGGCCGACAATGAGCAGTTCTTC
D: NA; J: TRBJ2-5; V: TRBV7-9; size: NA; CDR3: CASSLIRGPETQYF; DNA: TGTGCCAGCAGCTTAATACGGGGGCCAGAGACCCAGTACTTC
D: NA; J: TRBJ2-5; V: TRBV7-2; size: many; CDR3: CASSQRLEHGTQYF; DNA: TGTGCCAGCAGCCAACGGCTGGAGCACGGGACCCAGTACTTC
D: TRBD1; J: TRBJ2-1; V: TRBV9; size: NA; CDR3: CASSLGRDRGPEQFF; DNA: TGTGCCAGCAGCCTTGGCCGGGACAGGGGCCCTGAGCAGTTCTTC
D: NA; J: TRBJ1-1; V: TRBV29-1; size: NA; CDR3: CSVRGNPFNPNTEAFF; DNA: TGCAGCGTTAGGGGCAACCCGTTCAATCCGAACACTGAAGCTTTCTTT
D: NA; J: TRBJ1-1; V: TRBV10-2; size: few; CDR3: CASSGTDTNTEAFF; DNA: TGCGCCAGCAGTGGGACGGACACGAACACTGAAGCTTTCTTT
D: NA; J: TRBJ1-2; V: TRBV12-3/TRBV12-4; size: few; CDR3: CASSFNLPPRTYGYTF; DNA: TGTGCCAGCAGTTTTAATTTGCCGCCCCGAACGTACGGCTACACCTTC
D: TRBD1; J: TRBJ1-5; V: TRBV7-6; size: few; CDR3: CASSLIQGNQPQHF; DNA: TGTGCCAGCAGCTTGATACAGGGGAATCAGCCCCAGCATTTT
D: NA; J: TRBJ1-2; V: TRBV6-2/TRBV6-3; size: NA; CDR3: CASGGAVGVSYGYTF; DNA: TGTGCCAGCGGGGGAGCAGTGGGGGTTTCCTACGGCTACACCTTC
D: NA; J: TRBJ2-1; V: TRBV10-2; size: NA; CDR3: CASTSQSSTYNEQFF; DNA: TGCGCCAGCACCTCTCAGTCGAGCACCTACAATGAGCAGTTCTTC
D: NA; J: TRBJ1-2; V: TRBV7-9; size: many; CDR3: CASSRLPGQGPSYTF; DNA: TGTGCCAGCAGCCGCCTACCGGGACAAGGCCCGAGCTACACCTTC
D: NA; J: TRBJ2-7; V: TRBV19; size: few; CDR3: CASSIPLGEQYF; DNA: TGTGCCAGTAGTATCCCTCTAGGGGAGCAGTACTTC
D: NA; J: TRBJ2-1; V: TRBV7-2; size: many; CDR3: CASSPPGVNEQFF; DNA: TGTGCCAGCAGCCCTCCTGGGGTGAATGAGCAGTTCTTC
D: TRBD1; J: TRBJ2-5; V: TRBV4-3; size: NA; CDR3: CASSQAARTGGQETQYF; DNA: TGCGCCAGCAGCCAAGCCGCCCGGACAGGGGGCCAAGAGACCCAGTACTTC
D: NA; J: TRBJ2-3; V: TRBV7-6; size: NA; CDR3: CASSFNLLHGGIGDTQYF; DNA: TGTGCCAGCAGCTTCAATTTGTTGCACGGGGGTATAGGAGATACGCAGTATTTT
D: NA; J: TRBJ2-3; V: TRBV12-5; size: NA; CDR3: CASGLVGSTQYF; DNA: TGTGCTAGTGGTTTGGTCGGGAGTACGCAGTATTTT
D: TRBD2; J: TRBJ2-5; V: TRBV7-6; size: many; CDR3: CASGGSVLKTQYF; DNA: TGTGCTAGCGGGGGATCCGTTCTGAAGACCCAGTACTTC
D: NA; J: TRBJ2-3; V: TRBV15; size: NA; CDR3: CATSRKGISSTDTQYF; DNA: TGTGCCACCAGCAGAAAGGGAATTTCTAGCACAGATACGCAGTATTTT
D: TRBD2; J: TRBJ2-1; V: TRBV6-5; size: NA; CDR3: CASSLGLAGPSSYNEQFF; DNA: TGTGCCAGCAGTCTCGGACTAGCGGGGCCAAGCTCCTACAATGAGCAGTTCTTC